The 27 T cell receptor beta chains below were found in one sample sequenced in a study of blood T cell repertoires in COVID-19. Data came from immunoSEQ multiplex PCR; TCRdb stores just in-frame clones and leaves some out. This sample has approximately 300,000 clones; roughly 83% occur once, and the top ten carry around 1.7%. Sequencing used peripheral blood. The receptors stem from a woman between 45 and 65 years old with acute or convalescent COVID-19.

This sequence joins TRBV5-1 and TRBJ2-3, with 10 bases aligning to TRBD2. CDR3 length equals 14 residues. The V gene end was trimmed by 3 bases and the J gene end by 12 bases; junction bases not matched to a gene: 10. In germline, CDR1 is SGHRS, CDR2 YFSETQ. CDR3 region: CASSSHSGRPGQYF. CDR3 in DNA: TGCGCCAGCAGCTCGCATAGCGGGAGGCCCGGACAGTATTTT.

The chain couples TRBV28 to TRBJ2-3; 10 positions agree with TRBD2. Germline V gene data show CDR1 as MDHEN and CDR2 as SYDVKM. This CDR3 contains 15 residues. Trimming at V came to 3 bases and at J to 4 bases, leaving 4 bases not matched to a gene. CDR3 amino acids: CASSFASGSADTQYF. CDR3 nucleotides: TGTGCCAGCAGTTTCGCTAGCGGGAGCGCAGATACGCAGTATTTT.

The chain combines TRBV29-1 with TRBJ1-1; D might be TRBD1 (5 bases). This CDR3 has 15 amino acids. Trimming pared 0 bases from V and 5 bases from J, leaving 16 bases between. Germline CDR1 and CDR2: SQVTM and ANQGSEA. CDR3 DNA sequence: TGCAGCGTTGAAGATGTGGGGGGAAGAGGGACTGAAGCTTTCTTT. This translates into CSVEDVGGRGTEAFF. The variable domain in full, completed from reference TRBV29-1 and TRBJ1-1, reads SAVISQKPSRDICQRGTSLTIQCQVDSQVTMMFWYRQQPGQSLTLIATANQGSEATYESGFVIDKFPISRPNLTFSTLTVSNMSPEDSSIYLCSVEDVGGRGTEAFFGQGTRLTVV.

The chain recombines TRBV7-2 with TRBJ2-7; D is uncertain. The CDR3 consists of 14 residues. Trimming removed 0 bases from V and 5 bases from J, with 11 bases in between. Germline values: CDR1 SGHTA, CDR2 FQGNSA. The CDR3 nucleotides read TGTGCCAGCAGCTTAGCACTGGTTCTCGACGAGCAGTACTTC. It yields the protein CASSLALVLDEQYF.

The chain joins TRBV7-2 to TRBJ2-1, with 12 bases lining up with TRBD2. V was clipped by 0 bases and J by 4 bases; unmatched bases: 10. Per the germline V gene, CDR1 is SGHTA and CDR2 is FQGNSA. This CDR3 comprises 19 residues. The CDR3 region is CASSLARLRGLAGYNEQFF. CDR3 DNA sequence: TGTGCCAGCAGCTTAGCGCGTTTAAGGGGACTAGCGGGTTACAATGAGCAGTTCTTC.

This chain connects TRBV7-3 to TRBJ2-1, with D possibly matching TRBD2 (6 bases). V was trimmed by 5 bases and J by 2 bases, leaving 13 bases between them. Germline V lookup: CDR1 SGHTA, CDR2 FQGTGA. CDR3 length equals 15 residues. CDR3 sequence: CASSPMTGAYNEQFF. The CDR3 nucleotides are TGTGCCAGCAGCCCCATGACGGGGGCCTACAATGAGCAGTTCTTC.

This clone has a handful of counts. The chain is built from TRBV5-1 and TRBJ2-2; 7 bases map to TRBD1. Looked up from germline, CDR1 is SGHRS and CDR2 is YFSETQ. V dropped 6 bases and J dropped 0; count of bases not matched to a gene: 8. There are 16 residues in the CDR3. CDR3 nucleotide sequence: TGCGCCAGCAAAAGGTTAGGGGGCCCGAACACCGGGGAGCTGTTTTTT. This gives the protein CASKRLGGPNTGELFF.

About this clone itself: Other DNA sequences in this sample translate to the same CDR3. CDR3 nucleotides: TGTGCCAGCTCTCCAAGTTCGGGGAGCAATCAGCCCCAGCATTTT. Translation gives CASSPSSGSNQPQHF. The V call is TRBV18, the J call TRBJ1-5, with D hard to call. V was trimmed by 6 bases and J by 1 base, leaving 13 bases between them. The germline CDR1 and CDR2 sequences are KGHSH and LQKENI. The CDR3 is 15 residues long.

The rearrangement uses TRBV4-2 and TRBJ1-2; D ambiguous. The CDR3 has 15 residues. Trimming removed 0 bases at V and 4 bases at J, with 12 bases between. Germline assignment: CDR1 LGHNA and CDR2 YNFKEQ. DNA for the CDR3: TGTGCCAGCAGCCAAGATCAGCGTGGAGGCTATGGCTACACCTTC. This gives the protein CASSQDQRGGYGYTF.

The table lists this clone with a count of one. The CDR3 DNA reads TGTGCCAGCAGCCCAGGCGGGGGCTCCACTGAAGCTTTCTTT. Its translation: CASSPGGGSTEAFF. The rearrangement links TRBV7-3 to TRBJ1-1; a possible D gene is TRBD1 (6 bases). Trimming cost V 5 bases and J 4 bases, with 14 bases left between them. This CDR3 contains 14 residues. Germline CDR1 is SGHTA and CDR2 is FQGTGA.

The rearrangement joins TRBV29-1 to TRBJ2-1; D is ambiguous. In germline, CDR1 is SQVTM, CDR2 ANQGSEA. V lost 8 bases, J lost 9 bases, and 14 bases lay in between. CDR3 length equals 11 residues. CDR3 loop: CSLTYYGEQFF. The CDR3 nucleotides are TGCAGCCTTACCTACTACGGTGAGCAGTTCTTC.

With respect to this clone: The same CDR3 arises from other DNA sequences in this sample as well. The chain couples TRBV28 to TRBJ1-5; unclear D gene. Trimming shortened V by 1 base and J by 1 base, and 8 bases separated the two germline ends. Germline CDR1 reads MDHEN; CDR2 reads SYDVKM. The CDR3 extends over 15 amino acids. The CDR3 protein is CASSLFGGSNQPQHF. Written as DNA, the CDR3 is TGTGCCAGCAGTTTATTCGGCGGAAGCAATCAGCCCCAGCATTTT.

This chain links TRBV28 with TRBJ1-2; 10 nucleotides line up with TRBD1. The length of the CDR3 is 16 residues. The V gene end was trimmed by 7 bases and the J gene end by 2 bases; junction bases not matched to a gene: 10. From germline, CDR1 is MDHEN and CDR2 SYDVKM. CDR3 in amino acids: CASTKVDRGLNYGYTF. Written as DNA, the CDR3 is TGTGCCAGCACCAAAGTCGACAGGGGGCTCAACTATGGCTACACCTTC.

The rearrangement joins TRBV4-1 to TRBJ2-7; the match to TRBD2 covers 15 bases. This CDR3 spans 16 amino acids. Germline V gene sequence: CDR1 MGHRA, CDR2 YSYEKL. With 4 bases clipped from V and 4 bases from J, the junction kept 5 bases outside the gene matches. CDR3 sequence reads: CASSPRGTSGRYEQYF. In nucleotides, the CDR3 is TGCGCCAGCAGCCCTAGAGGGACTAGCGGGAGGTACGAGCAGTACTTC.

The J gene is TRBJ1-1, the V gene TRBV7-9; D perhaps matches TRBD1 (6 bases). CDR1 and CDR2 (germline): SEHNR, FQNEAQ (reference sequence). Trimming shortened V by 5 bases and J by 1 base, and 17 bases separated the two germline ends. This CDR3 is 16 amino acids long. The CDR3 sequence is CASSRVQGNWNTEAFF. CDR3 sequence (DNA): TGTGCCAGCAGCCGTGTCCAGGGGAATTGGAACACTGAAGCTTTCTTT. Filled out from reference TRBV7-9 and TRBJ1-1, the complete variable domain reads DTGVSQNPRHKITKRGQNVTFRCDPISEHNRLYWYRQTLGQGPEFLTYFQNEAQLEKSRLLSDRFSAERPKGSFSTLEIQRTEQGDSAMYLCASSRVQGNWNTEAFFGQGTRLTVV.

V is TRBV9 and J is TRBJ1-2, with 8 bases that match TRBD1. V lost 10 bases and J lost 4; bases outside the gene matches: 12. Germline CDR1 is SGDLS and CDR2 is YYNGEE. The CDR3 is 14 residues long. In nucleotides, the CDR3 is TGTGCCTCCGCCGGGGGACAGGCGATCTATGGCTACACCTTC. Its protein product is CASAGGQAIYGYTF.

This clone has only one observation. The V call is TRBV7-2, the J call TRBJ2-5; D is possibly TRBD2 (6 bases). Between the trimmed V and J ends, which lost 5 bases and 2 bases, there was a span of 15 bases. The length of the CDR3 is 15 residues. Germline loops: CDR1 SGHTA, CDR2 FQGNSA. The CDR3, as DNA: TGTGCCAGCAGCCCCACCGGGGGTCGACAAGAGACCCAGTACTTC. Its translation: CASSPTGGRQETQYF.

The gene calls are TRBV4-2 and TRBJ1-2; 7 nucleotides match TRBD1. CDR3 length: 14 amino acids. Germline V gene lookup returns CDR1 LGHNA and CDR2 YNFKEQ. J lost 6 bases, V lost 4 bases, and 8 bases had no gene match. The CDR3 here is CASSPMTGQNGYTF. CDR3 bases: TGTGCCAGCAGCCCAATGACAGGGCAAAATGGCTACACCTTC.

The CDR3 reads CASSLPGQGANTQYF. In nucleotides, the CDR3 is TGTGCCAGCAGCTTGCCGGGACAGGGGGCGAATACGCAGTATTTT. J is TRBJ2-3 and V is TRBV5-4, with TRBD1 identical over 12 bases. The CDR3 contains 15 residues. Germline lookup yields CDR1 SGHNT and CDR2 YYREEE (reference sequence). Trimming at V came to 1 base and at J to 7 bases, leaving 4 bases not matched to a gene.

The chain links TRBV10-3 to TRBJ1-5, with a tentative D call TRBD1 (5 bases). This CDR3 has 17 amino acids. From germline, CDR1 is ENHRY and CDR2 SYGVKD. Trimming took 2 bases from V and 5 from J, leaving 19 bases between them. The CDR3 reads CAISEGLGLRTDQPQHF. CDR3 DNA: TGTGCCATCAGTGAGGGTTTGGGGCTAAGGACGGATCAGCCCCAGCATTTT.

The chain carries TRBV21-1 and TRBJ1-5; the D call in the table, TRBD1, was not verified against the DNA. TRBV21-1 has pseudogene status. The CDR3 has 15 residues. DNA for the CDR3: TGTGCCAGCAGGATCGATTACAGGGGCGATCAGCCCCAGCATTTT. The encoded protein is CASRIDYRGDQPQHF.

The chain recombines TRBV28 with TRBJ1-1; no reliable D call. CDR3 length equals 15 residues. Trimming left V 5 bases short and J 6 bases short, with 19 bases between. Germline V gene sequence: CDR1 MDHEN, CDR2 SYDVKM. The CDR3 here is CASSAAVREKAEAFF. CDR3 DNA sequence: TGTGCCAGCAGTGCGGCAGTTCGGGAAAAGGCTGAAGCTTTCTTT.

This clone was seen a handful of times. The genes are TRBV7-2 and TRBJ2-7, with 16 positions matching TRBD2. Germline CDR1 and CDR2: SGHTA and FQGNSA. J lost 2 bases, V lost 9 bases, and 13 bases had no gene match. CDR3 length: 18 residues. CDR3 protein: CASIWGTSGRAAPYEQYF. For the CDR3, the DNA is TGTGCCAGTATCTGGGGGACTAGCGGGAGGGCCGCGCCCTACGAGCAGTACTTC. Supplemented by reference TRBV7-2 and TRBJ2-7, the full variable domain reads GAGVSQSPSNKVTEKGKDVELRCDPISGHTALYWYRQSLGQGLEFLIYFQGNSAPDKSGLPSDRFSAERTGGSVSTLTIQRTQQEDSAVYLCASIWGTSGRAAPYEQYFGPGTRLTVT.

The genes are TRBV28 and TRBJ1-5; D is possibly TRBD1 (5 bases). This CDR3 is built from 17 residues. V lost 5 bases and J 2 bases, leaving 19 bases between the germline ends. Germline CDR1 and CDR2: MDHEN and SYDVKM. CDR3: CASSPRGLRHGNQPQHF. Written as DNA, the CDR3 is TGTGCCAGCAGTCCCCGGGGACTCCGACACGGCAATCAGCCCCAGCATTTT.

J is TRBJ2-2 and V is TRBV4-2; 10 nucleotides line up with TRBD2. This CDR3 contains 19 residues. Germline V gene sequence: CDR1 LGHNA, CDR2 YNFKEQ. Trimming at V came to 1 base and at J to 4 bases, leaving 12 bases not matched to a gene. Here the CDR3 reads CASSQGRPSGSSGTGELFF. The CDR3 coding sequence is TGTGCCAGCAGCCAAGGTCGACCTAGCGGGAGCTCGGGCACCGGGGAGCTGTTTTTT.

The J gene is TRBJ1-2, the V gene TRBV29-1, with D unclear. The germline CDR1 and CDR2 sequences are SQVTM and ANQGSEA. The CDR3 contains 14 residues. Trimming removed 3 bases at V and 2 bases at J, with 13 bases between. The CDR3 here is CSVDLGGGNYGYTF. Here the CDR3 DNA reads TGCAGCGTTGATCTCGGTGGCGGAAACTATGGCTACACCTTC.

This clone was observed a handful of times. The chain uses TRBV28 and TRBJ1-2; D is unresolved. The CDR3 is 14 amino acids. In germline, CDR1 is MDHEN, CDR2 SYDVKM. Trimming left V 5 bases short and J 4 bases short, with 14 bases between. CDR3 in DNA: TGTGCCAGCAGTCGTTCAGCAGGACTCTATGGCTACACCTTC. It codes for CASSRSAGLYGYTF.